A selection of T cell receptor beta chains follows, all from one sample in a study of T cell clonotyping in hematopoietic cell transplantation. The assay was immunoSEQ multiplex PCR, and TCRdb's table has in-frame clones only and misses some. Counted here are several thousand clones, roughly 19% occurring once; the ten biggest clones make up over 20%. Material: PBMCs, obtained 180 days after allogeneic stem cell transplant. The source of these receptors is a male patient in his late teens or twenties who had an allogeneic stem cell transplant, so the T cells may come from the graft donor. Some clones in this sample may be carry-over from other donors' samples. Each CDR3 is given without its conserved first and last residue. A row's size may be missing; if present it is once, few, many or a size class.

J gene | clone size | V gene | CDR3 protein
TRBJ2-7 | - | TRBV30 | AWSETSGRREQY
TRBJ1-1 | - | TRBV30 | AWSVGQVGGEAF
TRBJ1-2 | - | TRBV25-1 | ASSEVAANPYGYT
TRBJ2-7 | - | TRBV29-1 | SVGGGEGYEQY
TRBJ1-2 | - | TRBV4-3 | ASSQESRGVGYT
TRBJ1-2 | few | TRBV5-6 | ASSPTENYGYT
TRBJ1-1 | - | TRBV25-1 | ASSEFGGGTEAF
TRBJ1-2 | few | TRBV30 | AWSDRWTGYGYT
- | few | TRBV30 | AWSRQTNEQY
TRBJ2-7 | few | TRBV20-1 | SAKWYYEQY
TRBJ2-7 | - | TRBV4-3 | ASSPTALHTYEQY
TRBJ2-7 | medium-sized | TRBV4-3 | ASSQDASGGYEQY
TRBJ2-5 | few | TRBV29-1 | SACWTVQETQY
TRBJ2-7 | - | TRBV4-1 | ASRDPGDPYEQY
TRBJ2-5 | - | TRBV29-1 | SVVGETQY
TRBJ2-5 | few | TRBV28 | ASSLLDQETQY
TRBJ2-5 | few | TRBV4-2 | ASSRGGRTVQETQY
TRBJ2-7 | - | TRBV30 | AWSNGEGVYEQY
TRBJ1-1 | - | TRBV2 | ASSESAADNTEAF
TRBJ2-5 | few | TRBV6-1 | ASSGGQGAGETQY
TRBJ1-6 | - | TRBV7-6 | ASQGTGLSSPLH
TRBJ1-2 | few | TRBV25-1 | ASSQGADNYGYT
TRBJ2-7 | - | TRBV29-1 | SVEWQGEYEQY